The T cell receptor (beta chain) under discussion was sequenced for a study of tumor-infiltrating lymphocytes in primary liver carcinoma. The CDR3 is made up of 12 amino acids. Germline lookup yields CDR1 PRHDT and CDR2 FYEKMQ (reference sequence). Concerning this clonotype: An end of the junction differs from the germline gene, which may be a read error.

Starting material for RNA and DNA co-extraction consisted of about 17-32 mg of unsorted bulk tissue. There were only treatment-naive patients, all with chronic HBV infection. With a constant-region primer, TCR beta cDNA was made from approximately 520 ng of total RNA. For TCR beta, libraries were produced by three nested multiplex PCR rounds using slightly modified ARM-PCR. It was with TRBV1-TRBV30 forward primers and a C-beta reverse primer that the first two PCR rounds were run, at 10 cycles each. TCRdb reanalysed the multiplex PCR reads using MiXCR and keeps one entry per CDR3 protein. The sample comprises tens of thousands of distinct CDR3 sequences, roughly 80% of which are singletons, and 38% rests with the top ten.

The sample was tumor-adjacent normal liver tissue. The chain joins TRBV13 to TRBJ2-1, with D unclear. This receptor was obtained from a woman aged 25 to 45 with primary liver carcinoma and hepatitis B virus infection. CDR3 coding DNA: TGTGCCAGCAGGCATGAGAGCTATGAGCAGTCCTTC. This gives the protein CASRHESYEQSF.